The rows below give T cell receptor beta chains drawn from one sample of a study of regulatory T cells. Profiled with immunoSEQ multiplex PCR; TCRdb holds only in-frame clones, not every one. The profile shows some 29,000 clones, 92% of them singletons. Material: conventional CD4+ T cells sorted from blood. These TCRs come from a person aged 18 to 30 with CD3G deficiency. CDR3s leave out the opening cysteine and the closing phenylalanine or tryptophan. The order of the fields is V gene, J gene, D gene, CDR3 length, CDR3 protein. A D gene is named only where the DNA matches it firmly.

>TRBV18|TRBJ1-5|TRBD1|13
ASSPGGGSNQPQH
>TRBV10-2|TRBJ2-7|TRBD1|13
ASPPRQGALDEQY
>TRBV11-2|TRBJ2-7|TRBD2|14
ASSLSKSSGMYEQY
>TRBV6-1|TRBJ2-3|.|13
ASSDFQGGRDTQY
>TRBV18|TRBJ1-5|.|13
ASSPKPREGQPQH
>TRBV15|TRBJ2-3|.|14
ATSRDLGQGLDTQY
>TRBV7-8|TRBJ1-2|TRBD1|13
ASSLRDRAAYGYT
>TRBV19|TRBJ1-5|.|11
ASSSKGWGPQH
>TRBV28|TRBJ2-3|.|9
ASSSQGTQY
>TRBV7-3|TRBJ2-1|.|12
ASSLRGAGGEQF